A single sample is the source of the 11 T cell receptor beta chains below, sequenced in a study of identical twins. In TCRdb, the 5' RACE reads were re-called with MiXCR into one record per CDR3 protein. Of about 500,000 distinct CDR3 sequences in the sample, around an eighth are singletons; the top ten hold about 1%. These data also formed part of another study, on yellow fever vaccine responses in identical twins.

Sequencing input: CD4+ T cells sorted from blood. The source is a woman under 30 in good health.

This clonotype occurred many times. Here the CDR3 DNA reads TGTGCCAGCTCACCACCGTATAGGGCCCACGAGCAGTACTTC. Protein: CASSPPYRAHEQYF. This chain uses TRBV18 with TRBJ2-7; D call uncertain. CDR1 and CDR2 (germline): KGHSH, LQKENI. V shed 0 bases and J shed 5 bases, with 11 bases lying between them. The CDR3 loop spans 14 amino acids.

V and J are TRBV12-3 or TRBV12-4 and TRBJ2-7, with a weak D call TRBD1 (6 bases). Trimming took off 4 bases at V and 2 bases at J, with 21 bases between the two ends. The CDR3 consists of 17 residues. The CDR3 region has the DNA TGTGCCAGCAGTTCGCCCTGGGGACAAAAGGATACCTACGAGCAGTACTTC. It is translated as CASSSPWGQKDTYEQYF.

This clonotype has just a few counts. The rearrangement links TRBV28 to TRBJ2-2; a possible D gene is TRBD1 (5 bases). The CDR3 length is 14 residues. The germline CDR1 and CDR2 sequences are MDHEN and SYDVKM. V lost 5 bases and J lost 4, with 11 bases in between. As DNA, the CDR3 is TGTGCCAGCAGTGCCTGGACAACCACCGGGGAGCTGTTTTTT. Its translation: CASSAWTTTGELFF.

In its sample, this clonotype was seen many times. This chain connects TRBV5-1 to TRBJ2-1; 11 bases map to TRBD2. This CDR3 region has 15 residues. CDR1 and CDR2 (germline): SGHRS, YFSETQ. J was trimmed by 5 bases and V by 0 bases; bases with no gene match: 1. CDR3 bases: TGCGCCAGCAGCTTGGTACTAGCGGGGGACAATGAGCAGTTCTTC. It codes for CASSLVLAGDNEQFF.

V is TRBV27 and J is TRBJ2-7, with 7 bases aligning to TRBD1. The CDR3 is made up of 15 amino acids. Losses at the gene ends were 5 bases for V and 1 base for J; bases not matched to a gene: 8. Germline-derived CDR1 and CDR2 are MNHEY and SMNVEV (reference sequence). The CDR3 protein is CASSAQRGQSYEQYF. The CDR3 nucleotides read TGTGCCAGCAGTGCCCAAAGGGGGCAATCCTACGAGCAGTACTTC.

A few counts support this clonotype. The CDR3 sequence: CASSLASATGNQPQHF. The CDR3 DNA sequence: TGTGCCAGCAGTTTAGCGTCGGCGACCGGCAATCAGCCCCAGCATTTT. The chain couples TRBV12-3 or TRBV12-4 to TRBJ1-5; the D is unclear. The V and J ends lost 0 bases and 2 bases respectively, with 11 bases between them. CDR3 length: 16 amino acids.

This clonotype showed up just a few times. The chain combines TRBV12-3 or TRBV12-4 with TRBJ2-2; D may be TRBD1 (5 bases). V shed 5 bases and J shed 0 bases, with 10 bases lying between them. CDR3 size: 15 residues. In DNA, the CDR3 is TGTGCCAGCAGTCCGACAGATGCGAACACCGGGGAGCTGTTTTTT. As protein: CASSPTDANTGELFF.

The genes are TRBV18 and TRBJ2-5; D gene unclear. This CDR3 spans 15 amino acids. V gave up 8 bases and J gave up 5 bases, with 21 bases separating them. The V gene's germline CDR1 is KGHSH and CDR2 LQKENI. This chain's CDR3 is CASRAQPGLGETQYF. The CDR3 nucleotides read TGTGCCAGCCGCGCCCAACCAGGCCTCGGGGAGACCCAGTACTTC.

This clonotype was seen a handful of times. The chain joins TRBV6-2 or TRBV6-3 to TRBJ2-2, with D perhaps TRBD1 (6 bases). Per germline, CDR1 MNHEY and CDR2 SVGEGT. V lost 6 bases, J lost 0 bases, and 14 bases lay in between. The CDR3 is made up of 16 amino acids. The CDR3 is CASRPTGTSNTGELFF. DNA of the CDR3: TGTGCCAGCAGACCCACCGGGACATCGAACACCGGGGAGCTGTTTTTT.

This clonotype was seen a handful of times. DNA for the CDR3: TGTGCCAGCAGCCAAGAAGGACTCCCCTACGAGCAGTACTTC. It encodes CASSQEGLPYEQYF. The rearrangement links TRBV3-1 to TRBJ2-7, with a possible D match to TRBD2 (5 bases). The CDR3 has 14 amino acids. Germline loops: CDR1 LGHDT, CDR2 YNNKEL (reference sequence). The V gene lost 0 bases and the J gene lost 2 bases, with 8 bases spanning the gap.

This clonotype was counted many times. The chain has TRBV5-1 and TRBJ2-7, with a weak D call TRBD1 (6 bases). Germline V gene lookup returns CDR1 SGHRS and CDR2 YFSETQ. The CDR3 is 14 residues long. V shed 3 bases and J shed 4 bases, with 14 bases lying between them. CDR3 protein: CASSSADRGYEQYF. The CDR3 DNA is TGCGCCAGCAGCTCCGCGGACAGAGGGTACGAGCAGTACTTC.